These 15 T cell receptor beta chains came from one sample sequenced in a study of T cells after yellow fever vaccination. MiXCR, run by TCRdb on the 5' RACE reads, gives a single entry per CDR3 protein. This sample has around 300,000 distinct CDR3 sequences, with approximately 4% found just once. The sample in question was PBMCs, obtained 5 days after the yellow fever booster vaccination. These receptor sequences come from a man younger than 35 who received the YFV17D yellow fever vaccine.

This clonotype came up many times. The V call is TRBV6-2 or TRBV6-3, the J call TRBJ2-7; TRBD2 matches 9 bases. The CDR3 contains 18 residues. Germline CDR1 reads MNHEY; CDR2 reads SVGEGT. The junction had 20 bases not matched to a gene; V was cut back by 6 bases and J by 5 bases. CDR3 protein: CASSRQPPLAGTLHEQYF. The CDR3 nucleotides read TGTGCCAGCAGCCGCCAACCTCCTCTAGCGGGGACCCTCCACGAGCAGTACTTC.

The V gene is TRBV12-3 or TRBV12-4, the J gene TRBJ1-2; D call uncertain. There are 15 residues in the CDR3. V lost 3 bases and J 2 bases, leaving 13 bases between the germline ends. CDR3 nucleotides: TGTGCCAGCAGTTTTGGCCCGGGGATCAACTATGGCTACACCTTC. It specifies CASSFGPGINYGYTF.

The table lists this clonotype with a few counts. The V gene is TRBV6-1, the J gene TRBJ1-5, with D unclear. Trimming took 11 bases from V and 4 from J, leaving 15 bases between them. CDR1 is MNHNS and CDR2 is SASEGT in the germline V gene. The CDR3 has 13 amino acids. The CDR3 spells CALRTRANQPQHF. CDR3 nucleotide sequence: TGTGCCCTCAGGACTCGGGCGAATCAGCCCCAGCATTTT.

This clonotype was recorded many times. The gene calls are TRBV20-1 and TRBJ1-6, with D uncertain. CDR1 and CDR2 from the germline V gene are DFQATT and SNEGSKA (reference sequence). CDR3 length: 16 amino acids. V shed 6 bases and J shed 0 bases, with 15 bases lying between them. In DNA form, the CDR3 reads TGCAGTGCGCCAGACCTCCGAAGCTCCTATAATTCACCCCTCCACTTT. Translating it yields CSAPDLRSSYNSPLHF.

This clonotype was detected only a few times. CDR3 nucleotide sequence: TGTGCCAGCAGCCACGGTGAACTAGAAGGCTGGCGCATTCAGTACTTC. Translated, it gives CASSHGELEGWRIQYF. The chain carries TRBV7-9 and TRBJ2-4; the D gene is possibly TRBD2 (5 bases). Germline CDR1 SEHNR, CDR2 FQNEAQ (reference sequence). Trimming removed 5 bases at V and 9 bases at J, with 23 bases between. The CDR3 consists of 16 residues.

Concerning this clonotype: A much larger clone differs by one base, so this may be a read error. In this CDR3 the conserved last residue, phenylalanine or tryptophan, is missing, so a read error is likely. The chain recombines TRBV2 with TRBJ2-7, with TRBD1 as a possible D gene (5 bases). The CDR3 has 14 amino acids. CDR1 is SNHLY and CDR2 is FYNNEI in the germline V gene. V was cut by 3 bases and J by 3 bases, with 12 bases left in between. The CDR3 region has the DNA TGTGCCAGCAGTGAGCAGGGCCAACGCTACGAGCAGTACTCC. Amino acids: CASSEQGQRYEQYS.

This clonotype was counted many times. This sequence joins TRBV5-1 and TRBJ2-2, with TRBD2 matching over 13 bases. The V segment lost 1 base and the J segment 2 bases; nucleotides outside the gene matches: 8. This CDR3 is built from 19 residues. In germline, CDR1 is SGHRS, CDR2 YFSETQ. The CDR3 DNA sequence: TGCGCCAGCAGCTTGATGCCCGGGACTAGCGGGGTCAACACCGGGGAGCTGTTTTTT. It codes for CASSLMPGTSGVNTGELFF. Full variable domain (missing parts from reference TRBV5-1 and TRBJ2-2): KAGVTQTPRYLIKTRGQQVTLSCSPISGHRSVSWYQQTPGQGLQFLFEYFSETQRNKGNFPGRFSGRQFSNSRSEMNVSTLELGDSALYLCASSLMPGTSGVNTGELFFGEGSRLTVL.

This chain connects TRBV6-6 to TRBJ2-2; TRBD1 agrees at 7 bases. V lost 5 bases and J lost 6; bases outside the gene matches: 3. This CDR3 has 13 amino acids. CDR1 is MNHNY, CDR2 SVGAGI, per germline (reference sequence). CDR3 bases: TGTGCCAGCAGTGACAGGGCTCCCGGGGAGCTGTTTTTT. Amino acids: CASSDRAPGELFF.

The chain carries TRBV6-5 and TRBJ1-2; possible D gene TRBD1, 5 bases. This CDR3 spans 16 amino acids. Trimming took off 5 bases at V and 5 bases at J, with 21 bases between the two ends. From germline, CDR1 is MNHEY and CDR2 SVGAGI. Written as DNA, the CDR3 is TGTGCCAGCAGTCCCCAGGGTCGTGTCGTAGCTTATGGCTACACCTTC. Amino acids: CASSPQGRVVAYGYTF.

V is TRBV12-3 or TRBV12-4 and J is TRBJ1-1; no firm D call. This CDR3 spans 13 amino acids. V lost 2 bases to trimming and J lost 1 base, with 5 bases between them. The CDR3 reads CASSLWRNTEAFF. The CDR3 DNA reads TGTGCCAGCAGTTTATGGAGGAACACTGAAGCTTTCTTT.

This clonotype was seen repeatedly, ten times or more. The chain employs TRBV10-3 and TRBJ1-1, with TRBD1 matching over 8 bases. This CDR3 region has 11 residues. The V gene end was trimmed by 10 bases and the J gene end by 7 bases; junction bases not matched to a gene: 5. Per the germline V gene, CDR1 is ENHRY and CDR2 is SYGVKD. The CDR3 DNA reads TGTGCCACCCAGGGGGCTGGTGAAGCTTTCTTT. Translation gives CATQGAGEAFF.

In this sample, this clonotype turned up many times. The chain is built from TRBV4-2 and TRBJ2-3; perhaps TRBD1 as D (6 bases). V shed 1 base and J shed 4 bases, with 9 bases lying between them. Germline lookup yields CDR1 LGHNA and CDR2 YNFKEQ. The CDR3 consists of 14 residues. This CDR3 is CASSQGRTADTQYF. The DNA of the CDR3 is TGTGCCAGCAGCCAAGGGCGGACAGCAGATACGCAGTATTTT.

This clonotype was seen more than once but under ten times. This chain connects TRBV6-5 to TRBJ2-5; D gene unclear. In germline, CDR1 is MNHEY, CDR2 SVGAGI. V was cut by 2 bases and J by 4 bases, with 14 bases left in between. The CDR3 runs to 15 residues. The CDR3 loop reads CASSYEVGRAETQYF. CDR3 nucleotide sequence: TGTGCCAGCAGTTACGAGGTGGGCAGAGCAGAGACCCAGTACTTC.

In its sample, this clonotype was seen many times. The chain combines TRBV5-1 with TRBJ2-5, with D possibly matching TRBD2 (5 bases). CDR1 is SGHRS and CDR2 is YFSETQ in the germline V gene. V was pared by 1 base and J by 3 bases, with 10 bases between. The CDR3 is 14 amino acids. CDR3 DNA: TGCGCCAGCAGCTTGTTAGCGAGGAAAGAGACCCAGTACTTC. Translated, it gives CASSLLARKETQYF. The full variable domain, rest sourced from reference TRBV5-1 and TRBJ2-5, is KAGVTQTPRYLIKTRGQQVTLSCSPISGHRSVSWYQQTPGQGLQFLFEYFSETQRNKGNFPGRFSGRQFSNSRSEMNVSTLELGDSALYLCASSLLARKETQYFGPGTRLLVL.

In its sample, this clonotype was seen a few times. The V gene is TRBV27, the J gene TRBJ1-5; D gene unclear. This CDR3 has 14 residues. V lost 7 bases, J lost 4 bases, and 14 bases lay in between. Germline V gives CDR1 MNHEY, CDR2 SMNVEV (reference sequence). CDR3 in amino acids: CASTLFVGNQPQHF. The CDR3 DNA reads as TGTGCCAGCACCTTATTCGTTGGGAATCAGCCCCAGCATTTT.